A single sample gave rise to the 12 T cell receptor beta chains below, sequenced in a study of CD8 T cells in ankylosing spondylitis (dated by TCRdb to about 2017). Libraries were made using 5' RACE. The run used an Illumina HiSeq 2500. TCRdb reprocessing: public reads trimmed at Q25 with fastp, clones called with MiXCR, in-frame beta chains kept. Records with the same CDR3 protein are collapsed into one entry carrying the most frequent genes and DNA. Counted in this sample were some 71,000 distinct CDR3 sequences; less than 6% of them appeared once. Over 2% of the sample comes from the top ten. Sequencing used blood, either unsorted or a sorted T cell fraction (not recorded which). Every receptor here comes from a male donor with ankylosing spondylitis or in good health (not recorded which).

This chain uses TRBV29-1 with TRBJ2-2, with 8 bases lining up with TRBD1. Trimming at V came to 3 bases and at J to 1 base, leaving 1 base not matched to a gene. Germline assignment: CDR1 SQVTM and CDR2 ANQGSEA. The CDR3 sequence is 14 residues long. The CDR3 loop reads CSVEGTGNTGELFF. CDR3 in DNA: TGCAGCGTTGAGGGGACAGGGAACACCGGGGAGCTGTTTTTT.

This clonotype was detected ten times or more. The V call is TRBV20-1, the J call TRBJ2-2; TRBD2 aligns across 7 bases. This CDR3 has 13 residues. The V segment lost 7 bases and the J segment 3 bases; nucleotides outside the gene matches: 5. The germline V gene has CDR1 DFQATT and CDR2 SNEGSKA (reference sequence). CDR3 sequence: CSVGRVDTGELFF. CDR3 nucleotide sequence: TGCAGTGTTGGGAGGGTGGACACCGGGGAGCTGTTTTTT.

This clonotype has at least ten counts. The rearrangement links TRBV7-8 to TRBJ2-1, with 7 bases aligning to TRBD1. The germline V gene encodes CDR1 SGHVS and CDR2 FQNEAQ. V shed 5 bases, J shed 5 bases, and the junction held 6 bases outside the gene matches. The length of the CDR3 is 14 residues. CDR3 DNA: TGTGCCAGCAGCCCGGACAGGACCCACAATGAGCAGTTCTTC. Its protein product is CASSPDRTHNEQFF.

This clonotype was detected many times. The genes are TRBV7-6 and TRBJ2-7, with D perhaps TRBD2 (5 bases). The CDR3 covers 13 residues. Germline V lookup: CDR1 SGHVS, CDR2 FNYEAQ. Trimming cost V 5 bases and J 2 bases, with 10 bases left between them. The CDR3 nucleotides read TGTGCCAGCAGCGCAGCGGCCGCCTACGAGCAGTACTTC. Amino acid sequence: CASSAAAAYEQYF.

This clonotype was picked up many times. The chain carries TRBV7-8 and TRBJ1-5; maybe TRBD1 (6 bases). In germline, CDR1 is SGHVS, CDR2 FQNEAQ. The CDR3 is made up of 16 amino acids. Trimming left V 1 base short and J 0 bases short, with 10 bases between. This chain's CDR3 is CASSLVQGLSNQPQHF. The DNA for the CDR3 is TGTGCCAGCAGCTTAGTACAGGGCCTTAGCAATCAGCCCCAGCATTTT.

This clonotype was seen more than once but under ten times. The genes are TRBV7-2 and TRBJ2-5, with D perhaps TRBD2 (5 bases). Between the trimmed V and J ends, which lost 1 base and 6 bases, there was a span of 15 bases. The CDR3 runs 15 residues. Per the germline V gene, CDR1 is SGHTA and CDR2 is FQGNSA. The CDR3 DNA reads TGTGCCAGCAGCTTAGAGCGGCTAGTTGGGAAGACCCAGTACTTC. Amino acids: CASSLERLVGKTQYF.

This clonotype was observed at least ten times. CDR3 region: CATSRGLAGVLPVEQFF. DNA for the CDR3: TGTGCCACCAGCAGGGGACTAGCGGGGGTCCTCCCGGTGGAGCAGTTCTTC. The chain couples TRBV15 to TRBJ2-1; 14 bases map to TRBD2. Germline V lookup: CDR1 LNHNV, CDR2 YYDKDF (reference sequence). The CDR3 sequence is 17 residues long. The V and J ends lost 3 bases and 10 bases, in that order; junction bases with no gene match: 11.

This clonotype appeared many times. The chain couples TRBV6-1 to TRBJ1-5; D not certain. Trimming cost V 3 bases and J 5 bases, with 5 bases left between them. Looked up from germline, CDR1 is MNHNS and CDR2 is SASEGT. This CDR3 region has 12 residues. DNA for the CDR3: TGTGCCAGCAGTGAGAGAGATCAGCCCCAGCATTTT. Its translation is CASSERDQPQHF.

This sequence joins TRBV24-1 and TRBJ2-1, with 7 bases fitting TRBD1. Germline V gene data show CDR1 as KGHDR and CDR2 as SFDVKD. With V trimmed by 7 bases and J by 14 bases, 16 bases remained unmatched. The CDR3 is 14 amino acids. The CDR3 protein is CATSGQILRGRKFF. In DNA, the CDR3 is TGTGCCACCAGCGGACAAATTTTGAGGGGGCGAAAGTTCTTC.

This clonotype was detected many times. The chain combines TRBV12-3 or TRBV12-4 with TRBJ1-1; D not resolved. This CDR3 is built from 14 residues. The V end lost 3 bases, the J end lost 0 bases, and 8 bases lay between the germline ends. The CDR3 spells CASSFTVMNTEAFF. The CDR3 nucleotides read TGTGCCAGCAGTTTCACAGTCATGAACACTGAAGCTTTCTTT.

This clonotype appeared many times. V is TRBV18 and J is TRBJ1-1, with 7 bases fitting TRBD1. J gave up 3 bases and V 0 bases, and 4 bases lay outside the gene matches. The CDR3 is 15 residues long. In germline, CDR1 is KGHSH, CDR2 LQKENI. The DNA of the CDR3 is TGTGCCAGCTCACCACCGGCCAGGGGGGACACTGAAGCTTTCTTT. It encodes CASSPPARGDTEAFF.

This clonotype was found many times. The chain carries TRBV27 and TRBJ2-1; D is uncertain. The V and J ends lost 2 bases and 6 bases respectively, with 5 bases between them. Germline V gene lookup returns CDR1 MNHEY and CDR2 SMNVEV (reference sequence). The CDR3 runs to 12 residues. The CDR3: CASSLRGNEQFF. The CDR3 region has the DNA TGTGCCAGCAGTTTAAGAGGCAATGAGCAGTTCTTC.